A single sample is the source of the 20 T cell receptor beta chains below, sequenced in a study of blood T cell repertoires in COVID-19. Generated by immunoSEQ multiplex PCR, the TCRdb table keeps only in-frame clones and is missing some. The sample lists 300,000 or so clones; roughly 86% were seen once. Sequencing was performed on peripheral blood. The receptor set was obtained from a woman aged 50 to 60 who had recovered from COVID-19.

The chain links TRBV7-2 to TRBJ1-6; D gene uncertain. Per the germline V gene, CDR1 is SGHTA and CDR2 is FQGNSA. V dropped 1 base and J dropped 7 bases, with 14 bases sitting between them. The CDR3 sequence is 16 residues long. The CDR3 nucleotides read TGTGCCAGCAGCTTAGGAGGGTTCCAGGAGAATTCACCCCTCCACTTT. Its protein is CASSLGGFQENSPLHF. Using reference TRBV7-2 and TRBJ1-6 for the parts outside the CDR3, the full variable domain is GAGVSQSPSNKVTEKGKDVELRCDPISGHTALYWYRQSLGQGLEFLIYFQGNSAPDKSGLPSDRFSAERTGGSVSTLTIQRTQQEDSAVYLCASSLGGFQENSPLHFGNGTRLTVT.

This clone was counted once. Here the CDR3 reads CASSLGRVRQGGSKQFF. DNA for the CDR3: TGTGCCAGTAGCCTGGGTAGGGTCAGGCAGGGCGGTTCGAAGCAGTTCTTC. V usage is TRBV19 and J usage is TRBJ2-1; TRBD1 might be the D (5 bases). CDR3 size: 17 residues. The V gene lost 6 bases and the J gene lost 11 bases, with 29 bases spanning the gap. Germline-derived CDR1 and CDR2 are LNHDA and SQIVND (reference sequence).

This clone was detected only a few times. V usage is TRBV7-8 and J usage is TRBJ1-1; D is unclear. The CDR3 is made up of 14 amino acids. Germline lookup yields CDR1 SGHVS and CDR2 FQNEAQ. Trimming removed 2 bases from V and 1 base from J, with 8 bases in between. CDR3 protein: CASSLREGNTEAFF. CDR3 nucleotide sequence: TGTGCCAGCAGCTTAAGGGAGGGGAACACTGAAGCTTTCTTT.

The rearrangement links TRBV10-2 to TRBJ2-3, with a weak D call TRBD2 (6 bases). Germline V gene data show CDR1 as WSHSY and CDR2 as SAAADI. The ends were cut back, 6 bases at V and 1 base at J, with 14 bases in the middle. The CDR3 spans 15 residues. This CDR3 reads CASSNRESRTDTQYF. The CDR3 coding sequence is TGCGCCAGCAGCAACCGGGAGTCCCGCACAGATACGCAGTATTTT.

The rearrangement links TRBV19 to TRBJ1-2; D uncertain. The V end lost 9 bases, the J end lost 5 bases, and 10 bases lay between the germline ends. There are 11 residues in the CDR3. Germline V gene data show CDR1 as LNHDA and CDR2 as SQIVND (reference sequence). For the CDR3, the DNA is TGTGCCAGCACGGGAGCTTATGGCTACACCTTC. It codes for CASTGAYGYTF.

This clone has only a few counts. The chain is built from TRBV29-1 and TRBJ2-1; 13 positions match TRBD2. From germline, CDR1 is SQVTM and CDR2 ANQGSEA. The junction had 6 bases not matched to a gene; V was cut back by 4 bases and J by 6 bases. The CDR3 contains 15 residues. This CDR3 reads CSVVPTSGGINEQFF. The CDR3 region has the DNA TGCAGCGTTGTCCCGACTAGCGGGGGGATCAATGAGCAGTTCTTC.

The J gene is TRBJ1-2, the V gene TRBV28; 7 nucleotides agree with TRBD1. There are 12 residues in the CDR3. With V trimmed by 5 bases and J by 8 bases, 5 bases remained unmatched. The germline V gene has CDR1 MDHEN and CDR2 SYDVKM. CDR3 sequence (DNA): TGTGCCAGCAGTCCTTACAGGGGCGGCTACACCTTC. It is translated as CASSPYRGGYTF.

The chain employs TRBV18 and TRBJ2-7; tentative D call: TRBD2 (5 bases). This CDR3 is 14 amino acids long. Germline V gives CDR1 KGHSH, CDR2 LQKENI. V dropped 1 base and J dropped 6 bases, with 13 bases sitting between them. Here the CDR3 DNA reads TGTGCCAGCTCACCACAAGCGGCATCCGGCGAGCAGTACTTC. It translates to CASSPQAASGEQYF.

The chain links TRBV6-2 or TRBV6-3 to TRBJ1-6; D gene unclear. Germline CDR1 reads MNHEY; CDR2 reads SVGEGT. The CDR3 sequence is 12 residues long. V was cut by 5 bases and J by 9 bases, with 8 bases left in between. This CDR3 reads CASSRGASPLHF. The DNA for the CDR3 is TGTGCCAGCAGTCGGGGTGCTTCACCCCTCCACTTT.

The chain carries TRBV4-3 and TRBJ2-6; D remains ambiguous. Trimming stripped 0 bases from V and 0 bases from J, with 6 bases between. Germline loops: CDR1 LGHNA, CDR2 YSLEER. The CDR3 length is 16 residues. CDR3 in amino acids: CASSQDAISGANVLTF. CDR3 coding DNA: TGCGCCAGCAGCCAAGACGCGATCTCTGGGGCCAACGTCCTGACTTTC.

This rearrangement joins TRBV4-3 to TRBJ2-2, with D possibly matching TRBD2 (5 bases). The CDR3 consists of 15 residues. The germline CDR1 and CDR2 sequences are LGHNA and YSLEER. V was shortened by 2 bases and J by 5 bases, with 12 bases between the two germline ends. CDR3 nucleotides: TGCGCCAGCAGCCAATCGAGCGGTTCGACCGGGGAGCTGTTTTTT. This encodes CASSQSSGSTGELFF.

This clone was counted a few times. CDR3 bases: TGTGCCAGCAGCCAAGATGTTAGCGGGGGCTACGAGCAGTACTTC. Its translation: CASSQDVSGGYEQYF. The rearrangement joins TRBV3-1 (or the pseudogene TRBV3-2) to TRBJ2-7; TRBD2 aligns across 9 bases. Germline trimming cut 0 bases from V and 3 bases from J; bases unmatched to any gene: 3. The germline V gene encodes CDR1 LGHDT and CDR2 YNNKEL (reference sequence). This CDR3 comprises 15 residues.

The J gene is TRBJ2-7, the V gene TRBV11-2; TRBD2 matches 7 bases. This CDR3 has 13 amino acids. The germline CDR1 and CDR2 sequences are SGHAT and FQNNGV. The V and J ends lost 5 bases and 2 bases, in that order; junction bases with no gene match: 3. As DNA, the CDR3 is TGTGCCAGCAGCCCGGGGGGACCCTACGAGCAGTACTTC. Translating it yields CASSPGGPYEQYF.

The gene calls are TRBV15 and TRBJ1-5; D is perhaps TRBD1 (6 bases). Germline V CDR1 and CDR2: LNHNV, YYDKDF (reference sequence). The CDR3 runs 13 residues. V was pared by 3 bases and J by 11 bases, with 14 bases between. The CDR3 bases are TGTGCCACCAGCAGGGGCAGGGACAACGCCCAGCATTTT. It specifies CATSRGRDNAQHF.

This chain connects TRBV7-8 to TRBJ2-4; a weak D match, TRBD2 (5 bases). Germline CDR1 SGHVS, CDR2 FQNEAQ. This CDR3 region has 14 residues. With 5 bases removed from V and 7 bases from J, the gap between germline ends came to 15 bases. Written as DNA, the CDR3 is TGTGCCAGCAGCCTCGCTACGGGAACCAACATTCAGTACTTC. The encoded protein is CASSLATGTNIQYF.

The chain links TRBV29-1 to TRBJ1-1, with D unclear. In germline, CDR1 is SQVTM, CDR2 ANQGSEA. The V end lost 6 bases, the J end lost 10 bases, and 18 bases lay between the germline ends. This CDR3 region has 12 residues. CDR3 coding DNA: TGCAGCGTCCTTGAACGATCTCTCGGAGCTTTCTTT. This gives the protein CSVLERSLGAFF.

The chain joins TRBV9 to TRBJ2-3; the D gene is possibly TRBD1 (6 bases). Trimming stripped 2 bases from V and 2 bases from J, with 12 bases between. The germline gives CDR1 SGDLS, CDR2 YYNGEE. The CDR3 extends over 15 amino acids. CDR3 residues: CASSVAGASTDTQYF. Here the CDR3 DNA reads TGTGCCAGCAGCGTCGCAGGGGCTTCCACAGATACGCAGTATTTT.

In DNA, the CDR3 is TGTGCCAGCAGCTTCCACCCGAAGACTAGCGGGGGCTACAATGAGCAGTTCTTC. Translated, it gives CASSFHPKTSGGYNEQFF. V and J are TRBV11-2 and TRBJ2-1; 12 bases align to TRBD2. The CDR3 is made up of 18 amino acids. The trim removed 3 bases at V and 3 bases at J, leaving 9 bases unmatched. Germline V lookup: CDR1 SGHAT, CDR2 FQNNGV.

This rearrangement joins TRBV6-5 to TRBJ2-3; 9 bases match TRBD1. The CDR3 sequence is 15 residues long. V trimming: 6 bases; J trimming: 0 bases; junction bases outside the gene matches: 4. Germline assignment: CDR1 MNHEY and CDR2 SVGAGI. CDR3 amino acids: CASSRGQGSTDTQYF. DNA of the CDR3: TGTGCCAGCAGCAGAGGACAGGGGAGCACAGATACGCAGTATTTT.

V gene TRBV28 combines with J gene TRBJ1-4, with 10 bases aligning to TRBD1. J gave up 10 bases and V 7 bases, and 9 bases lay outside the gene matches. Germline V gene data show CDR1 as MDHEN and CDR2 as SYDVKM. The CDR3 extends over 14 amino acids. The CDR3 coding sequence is TGTGCCAGCACTTCCGGGACAGGGGCAAGAAAACTGTTTTTT. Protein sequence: CASTSGTGARKLFF. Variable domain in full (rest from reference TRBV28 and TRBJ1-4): DVKVTQSSRYLVKRTGEKVFLECVQDMDHENMFWYRQDPGLGLRLIYFSYDVKMKEKGDIPEGYSVSREKKERFSLILESASTNQTSMYLCASTSGTGARKLFFGSGTQLSVL.